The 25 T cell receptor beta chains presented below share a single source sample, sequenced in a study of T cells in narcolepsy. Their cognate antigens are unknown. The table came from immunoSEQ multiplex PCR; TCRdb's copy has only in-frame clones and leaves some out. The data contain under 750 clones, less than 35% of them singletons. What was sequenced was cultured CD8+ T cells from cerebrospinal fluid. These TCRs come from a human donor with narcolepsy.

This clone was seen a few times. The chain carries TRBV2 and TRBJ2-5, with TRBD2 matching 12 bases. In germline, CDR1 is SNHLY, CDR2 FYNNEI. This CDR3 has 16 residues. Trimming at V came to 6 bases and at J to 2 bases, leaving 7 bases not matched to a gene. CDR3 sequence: CASRAGLAGRQETQYF. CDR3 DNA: TGTGCCAGCAGGGCCGGACTAGCGGGACGACAAGAGACCCAGTACTTC.

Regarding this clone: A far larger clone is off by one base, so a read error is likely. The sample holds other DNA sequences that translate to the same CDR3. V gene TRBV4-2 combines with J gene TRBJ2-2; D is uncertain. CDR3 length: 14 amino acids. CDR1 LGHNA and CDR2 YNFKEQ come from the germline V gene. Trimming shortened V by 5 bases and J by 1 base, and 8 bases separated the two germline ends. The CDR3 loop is CASSDGLNTGELFF. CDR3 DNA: TGTGCCAGCAGCGATGGGTTGAACACCGGGGAGCTGTTTTTT.

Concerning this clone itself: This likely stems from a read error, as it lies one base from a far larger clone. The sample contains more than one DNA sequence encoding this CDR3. CDR3 sequence (DNA): TGTGCCAGCAGCGAAGGACGGATCACTGAAGCTTTCTTT. Translated: CASSEGRITEAFF. The chain couples TRBV5-4 to TRBJ1-1; D remains ambiguous. The CDR3 runs 13 residues. CDR1 is SGHNT, CDR2 YYREEE, per germline (reference sequence). Between the trimmed V and J ends, which lost 4 bases and 4 bases, there was a span of 11 bases.

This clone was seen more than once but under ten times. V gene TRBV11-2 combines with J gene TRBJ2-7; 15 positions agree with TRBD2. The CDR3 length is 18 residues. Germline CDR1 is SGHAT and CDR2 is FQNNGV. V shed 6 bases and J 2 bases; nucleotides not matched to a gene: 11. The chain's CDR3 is CASSLSWTSGGATYEQYF. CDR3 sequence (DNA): TGTGCCAGCAGTTTATCGTGGACTAGCGGGGGGGCTACCTACGAGCAGTACTTC. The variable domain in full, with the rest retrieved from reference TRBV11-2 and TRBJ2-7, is EAGVAQSPRYKIIEKRQSVAFWCNPISGHATLYWYQQILGQGPKLLIQFQNNGVVDDSQLPKDRFSAERLKGVDSTLKIQPAKLEDSAVYLCASSLSWTSGGATYEQYFGPGTRLTVT.

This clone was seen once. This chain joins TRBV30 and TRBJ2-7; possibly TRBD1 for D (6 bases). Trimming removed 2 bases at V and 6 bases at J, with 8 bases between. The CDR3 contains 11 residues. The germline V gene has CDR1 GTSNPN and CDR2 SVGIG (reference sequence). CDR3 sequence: CAWSTGREQYF. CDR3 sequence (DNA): TGTGCCTGGAGTACAGGGCGCGAGCAGTACTTC.

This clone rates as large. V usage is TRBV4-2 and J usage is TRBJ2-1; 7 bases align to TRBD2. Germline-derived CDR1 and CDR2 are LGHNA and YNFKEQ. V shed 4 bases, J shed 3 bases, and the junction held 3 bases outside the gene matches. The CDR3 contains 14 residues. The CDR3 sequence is CASSPWTSYNEQFF. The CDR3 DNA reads TGTGCCAGCAGCCCTTGGACTAGCTACAATGAGCAGTTCTTC.

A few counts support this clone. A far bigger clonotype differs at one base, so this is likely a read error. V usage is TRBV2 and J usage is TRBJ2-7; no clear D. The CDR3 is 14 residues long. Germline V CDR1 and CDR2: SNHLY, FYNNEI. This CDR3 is CACSVTPTDHEQYF. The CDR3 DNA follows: TGTGCCTGCAGTGTTACCCCTACGGACCACGAGCAGTACTTC.

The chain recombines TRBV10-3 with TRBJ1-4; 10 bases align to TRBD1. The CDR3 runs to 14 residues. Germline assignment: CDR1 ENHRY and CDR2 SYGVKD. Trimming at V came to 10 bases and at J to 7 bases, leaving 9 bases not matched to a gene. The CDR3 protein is CASRVTGGSEKLFF. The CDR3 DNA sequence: TGTGCCAGCAGAGTGACAGGGGGCTCTGAAAAACTGTTTTTT.

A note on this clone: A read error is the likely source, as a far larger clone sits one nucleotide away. CDR3 DNA sequence: TGTGCCAGCAGCACGACAGTGGCTCCCTACGAGCAGTACTTC. This translates into CASSTTVAPYEQYF. This chain uses TRBV7-9 with TRBJ2-7; weak D call: TRBD1 (5 bases). Trimming took off 5 bases at V and 2 bases at J, with 13 bases between the two ends. The CDR3 has 14 amino acids. Germline V lookup: CDR1 SEHNR, CDR2 FQNEAQ (reference sequence).

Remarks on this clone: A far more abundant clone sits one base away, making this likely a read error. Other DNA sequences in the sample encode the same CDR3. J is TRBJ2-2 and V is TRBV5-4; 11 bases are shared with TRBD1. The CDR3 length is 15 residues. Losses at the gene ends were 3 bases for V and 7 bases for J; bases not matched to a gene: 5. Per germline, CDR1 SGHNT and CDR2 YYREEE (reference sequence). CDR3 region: CASSYGQGAVGELFF. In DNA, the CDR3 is TGTGCCAGCAGCTACGGACAGGGGGCGGTCGGGGAGCTGTTTTTT.

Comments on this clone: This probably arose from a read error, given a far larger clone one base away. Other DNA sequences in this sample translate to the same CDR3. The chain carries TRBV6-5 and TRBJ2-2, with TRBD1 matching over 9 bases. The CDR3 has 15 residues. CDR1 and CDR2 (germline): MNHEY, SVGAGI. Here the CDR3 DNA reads TGTGCGAGCAGTTACCTGACAGGGGGCACCGGGGAGCTGTTTTTT. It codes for CASSYLTGGTGELFF.

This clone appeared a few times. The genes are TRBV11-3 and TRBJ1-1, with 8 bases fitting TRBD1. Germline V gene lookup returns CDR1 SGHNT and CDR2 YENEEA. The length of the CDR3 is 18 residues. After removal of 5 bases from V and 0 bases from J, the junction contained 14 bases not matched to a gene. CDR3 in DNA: TGTGCCAGCAGCCGAACGATGGGAGAACAGGGGGTGAACACTGAAGCTTTCTTT. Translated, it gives CASSRTMGEQGVNTEAFF.

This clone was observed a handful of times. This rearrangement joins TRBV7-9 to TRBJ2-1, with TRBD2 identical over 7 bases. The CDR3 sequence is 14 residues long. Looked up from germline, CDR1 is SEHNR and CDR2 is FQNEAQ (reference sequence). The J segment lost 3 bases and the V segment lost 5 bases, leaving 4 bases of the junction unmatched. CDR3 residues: CASSPWTSYNEQFF. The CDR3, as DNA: TGTGCCAGCAGCCCTTGGACTAGCTACAATGAGCAGTTCTTC.

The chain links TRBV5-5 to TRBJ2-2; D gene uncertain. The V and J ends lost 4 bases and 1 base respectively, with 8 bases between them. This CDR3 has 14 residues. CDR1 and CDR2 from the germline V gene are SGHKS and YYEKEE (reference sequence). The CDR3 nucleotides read TGTGCCAGCAGCGAAGGGTTGAACACCGGGGAGCTGTTTTTT. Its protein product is CASSEGLNTGELFF.

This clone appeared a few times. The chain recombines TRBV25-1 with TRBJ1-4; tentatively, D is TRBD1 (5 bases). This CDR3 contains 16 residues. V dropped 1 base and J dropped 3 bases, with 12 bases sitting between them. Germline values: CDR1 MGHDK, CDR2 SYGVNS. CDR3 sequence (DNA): TGTGCCAGCAGTGAATCCGGGGCTACCTCTAATGAAAAACTGTTTTTT. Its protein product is CASSESGATSNEKLFF.

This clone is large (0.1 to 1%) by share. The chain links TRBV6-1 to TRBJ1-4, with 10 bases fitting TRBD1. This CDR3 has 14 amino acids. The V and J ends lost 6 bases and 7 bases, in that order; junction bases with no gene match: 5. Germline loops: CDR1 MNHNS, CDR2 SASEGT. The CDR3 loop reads CASRVTGGSEKLFF. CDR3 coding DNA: TGTGCCAGCAGAGTGACAGGGGGCTCTGAAAAACTGTTTTTT.

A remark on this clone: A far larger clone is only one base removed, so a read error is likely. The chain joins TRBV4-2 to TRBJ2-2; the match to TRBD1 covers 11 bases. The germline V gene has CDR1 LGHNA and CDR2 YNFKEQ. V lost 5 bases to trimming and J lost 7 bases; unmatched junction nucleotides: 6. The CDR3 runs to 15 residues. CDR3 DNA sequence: TGTGCCAGCAGCTACGGACAGGGGGCGGTCGGGGAGCTGTTTTTT. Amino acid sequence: CASSYGQGAVGELFF.

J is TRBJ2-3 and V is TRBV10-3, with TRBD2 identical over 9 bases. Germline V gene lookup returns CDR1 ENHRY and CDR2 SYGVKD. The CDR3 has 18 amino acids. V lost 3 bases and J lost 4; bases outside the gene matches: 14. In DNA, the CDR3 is TGTGCCATCAGTGAATCTCCGGGACTAGCCCCGGCCGCAGATACGCAGTATTTT. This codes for CAISESPGLAPAADTQYF.

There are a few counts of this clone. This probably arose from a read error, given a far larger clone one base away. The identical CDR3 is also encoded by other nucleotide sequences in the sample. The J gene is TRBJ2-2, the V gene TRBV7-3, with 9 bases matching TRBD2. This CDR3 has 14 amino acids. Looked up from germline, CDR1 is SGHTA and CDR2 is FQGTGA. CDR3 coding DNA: TGTGCGAGCAGCTCAAAAGCGGGAGGCGGGGAGCTGTTTTTT. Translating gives CASSSKAGGGELFF.

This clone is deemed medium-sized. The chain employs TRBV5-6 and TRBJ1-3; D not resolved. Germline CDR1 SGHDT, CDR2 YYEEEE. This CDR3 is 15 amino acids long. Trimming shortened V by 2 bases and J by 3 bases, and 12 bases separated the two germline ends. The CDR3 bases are TGTGCCAGCAGCTTAGCCCCCGGGGTTGGAAACACCATATATTTT. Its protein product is CASSLAPGVGNTIYF.

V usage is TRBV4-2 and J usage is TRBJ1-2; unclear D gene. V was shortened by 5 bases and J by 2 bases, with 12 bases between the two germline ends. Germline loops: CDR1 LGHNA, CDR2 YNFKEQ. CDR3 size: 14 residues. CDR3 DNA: TGTGCCAGCAGCTTGTCGGATGTCAACTATGGCTACACCTTC. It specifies CASSLSDVNYGYTF.

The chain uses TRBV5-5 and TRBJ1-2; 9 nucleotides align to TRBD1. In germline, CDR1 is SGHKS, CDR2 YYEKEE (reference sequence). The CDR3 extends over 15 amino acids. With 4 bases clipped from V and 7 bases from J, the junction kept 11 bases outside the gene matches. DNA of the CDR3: TGTGCCAGCAGCGCCTCGGGACAGGGTACCTTTGGCTACACCTTC. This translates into CASSASGQGTFGYTF.

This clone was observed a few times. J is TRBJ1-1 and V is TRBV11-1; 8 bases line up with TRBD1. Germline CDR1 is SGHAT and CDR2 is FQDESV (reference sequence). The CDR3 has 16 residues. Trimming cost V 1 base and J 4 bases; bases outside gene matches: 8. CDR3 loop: CASSLELTGVGTEAFF. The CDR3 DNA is TGTGCCAGCAGCTTAGAACTGACAGGGGTCGGCACTGAAGCTTTCTTT.

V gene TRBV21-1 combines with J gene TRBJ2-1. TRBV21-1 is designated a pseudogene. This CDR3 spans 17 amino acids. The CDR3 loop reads CASSMGLLHHSDNEQFF. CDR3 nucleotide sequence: TGTGCCAGCAGTATGGGATTACTACACCATTCCGACAATGAGCAGTTCTTC.

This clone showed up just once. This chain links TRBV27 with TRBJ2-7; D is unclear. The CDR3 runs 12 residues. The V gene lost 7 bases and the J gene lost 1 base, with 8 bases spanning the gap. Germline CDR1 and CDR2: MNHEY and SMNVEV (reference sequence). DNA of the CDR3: TGTGCCAGCAATTGGGAATCCTACGAGCAGTACTTC. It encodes CASNWESYEQYF.